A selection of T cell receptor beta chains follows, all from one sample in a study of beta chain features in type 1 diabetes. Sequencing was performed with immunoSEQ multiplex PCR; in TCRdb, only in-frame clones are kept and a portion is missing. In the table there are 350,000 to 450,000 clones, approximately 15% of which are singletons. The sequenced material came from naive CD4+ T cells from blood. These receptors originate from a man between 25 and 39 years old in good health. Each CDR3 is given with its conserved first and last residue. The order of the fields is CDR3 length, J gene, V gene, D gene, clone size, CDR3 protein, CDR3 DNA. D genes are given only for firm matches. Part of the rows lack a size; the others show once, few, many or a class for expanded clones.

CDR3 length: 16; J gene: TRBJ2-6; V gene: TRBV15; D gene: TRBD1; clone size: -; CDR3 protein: CATIQGSRTGANVLTF; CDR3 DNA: TGTGCCACCATACAGGGGAGTCGGACTGGGGCCAACGTCCTGACTTTC
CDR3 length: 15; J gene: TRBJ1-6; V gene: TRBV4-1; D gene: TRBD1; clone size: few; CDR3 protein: CASRHRDRVTLPLHF; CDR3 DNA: TGCGCCAGCAGGCATAGGGACAGGGTGACGCTGCCCCTCCACTTT
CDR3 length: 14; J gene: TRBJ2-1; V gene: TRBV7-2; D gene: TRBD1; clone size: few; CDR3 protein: CASSRQGRGNEQFF; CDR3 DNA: TGTGCCAGCAGCCGACAGGGGCGAGGTAATGAGCAGTTCTTC
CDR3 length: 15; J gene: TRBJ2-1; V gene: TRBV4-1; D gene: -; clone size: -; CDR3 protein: CASRLAGTPYNEQFF; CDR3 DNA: TGCGCCAGCAGACTTGCCGGGACACCCTACAATGAGCAGTTCTTC
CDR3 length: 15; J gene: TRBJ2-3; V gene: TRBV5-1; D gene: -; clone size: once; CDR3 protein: CASRIETATTDTQYF; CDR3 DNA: TGCGCCAGCAGGATAGAGACAGCGACAACAGATACGCAGTATTTT
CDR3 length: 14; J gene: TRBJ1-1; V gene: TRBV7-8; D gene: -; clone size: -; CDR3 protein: CASTETSMNTEAFF; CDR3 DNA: TGTGCCAGCACCGAGACTAGTATGAACACTGAAGCTTTCTTT
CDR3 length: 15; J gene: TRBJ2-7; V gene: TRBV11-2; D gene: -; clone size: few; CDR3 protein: CASSLDNGSTYEQYF; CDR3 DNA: TGTGCCAGCAGCTTAGATAATGGCAGCACCTACGAGCAGTACTTC
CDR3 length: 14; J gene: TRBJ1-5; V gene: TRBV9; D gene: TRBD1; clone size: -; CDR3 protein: CASSEGQGAQPQHF; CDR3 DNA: TGTGCCAGCAGCGAAGGACAGGGTGCTCAGCCCCAGCATTTT
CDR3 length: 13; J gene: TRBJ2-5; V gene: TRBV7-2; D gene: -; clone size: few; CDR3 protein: CASSLGELETQYF; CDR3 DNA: TGTGCCAGCAGCTTAGGGGAGTTAGAGACCCAGTACTTC
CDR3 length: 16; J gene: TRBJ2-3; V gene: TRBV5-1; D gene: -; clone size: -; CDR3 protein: CASSLGQSRATDTQYF; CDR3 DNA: TGCGCCAGCAGCTTAGGCCAATCCCGGGCCACAGATACGCAGTATTTT
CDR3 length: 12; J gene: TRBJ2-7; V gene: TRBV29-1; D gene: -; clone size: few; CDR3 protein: CSVGRVNDEQYF; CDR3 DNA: TGCAGCGTAGGCAGGGTTAACGACGAGCAGTACTTC
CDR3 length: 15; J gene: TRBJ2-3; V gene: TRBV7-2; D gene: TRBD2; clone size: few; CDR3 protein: CASSLTGLAPDTQYF; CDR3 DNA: TGTGCCAGCAGCTTAACTGGACTAGCCCCAGATACGCAGTATTTT
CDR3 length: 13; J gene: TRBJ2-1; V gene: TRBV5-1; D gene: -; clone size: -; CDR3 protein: CASSHGLYNEQFF; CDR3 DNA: TGCGCCAGCAGCCACGGACTCTACAATGAGCAGTTCTTC
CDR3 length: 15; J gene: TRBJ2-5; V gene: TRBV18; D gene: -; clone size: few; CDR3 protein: CASSPRGDVQETQYF; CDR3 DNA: TGTGCCAGCTCACCACGGGGTGATGTACAAGAGACCCAGTACTTC
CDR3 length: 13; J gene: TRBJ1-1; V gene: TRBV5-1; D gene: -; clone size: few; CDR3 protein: CASRLGRNTEAFF; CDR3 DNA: TGCGCCAGCAGACTGGGCCGAAACACTGAAGCTTTCTTT
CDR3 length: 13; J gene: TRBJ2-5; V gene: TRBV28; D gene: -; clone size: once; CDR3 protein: CASTTTMRETQYF; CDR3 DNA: TGTGCCAGCACCACTACTATGCGGGAGACCCAGTACTTC
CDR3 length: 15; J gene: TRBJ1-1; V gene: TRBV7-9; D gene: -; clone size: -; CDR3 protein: CASSLSGRGNTEAFF; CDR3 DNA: TGTGCCAGCAGCTTATCTGGCAGGGGGAACACTGAAGCTTTCTTT
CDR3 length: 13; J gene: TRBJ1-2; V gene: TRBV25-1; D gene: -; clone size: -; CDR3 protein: CASSGWGTYGYTF; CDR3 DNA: TGTGCCAGCAGTGGCTGGGGCACCTATGGCTACACCTTC
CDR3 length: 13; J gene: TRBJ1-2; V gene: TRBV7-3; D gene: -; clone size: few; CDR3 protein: CASSPDRNYGYTF; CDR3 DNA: TGTGCCAGCAGCCCAGACAGGAACTATGGCTACACCTTC
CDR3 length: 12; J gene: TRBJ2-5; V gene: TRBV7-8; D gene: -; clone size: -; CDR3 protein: CASSLVVGTQYF; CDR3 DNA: TGTGCCAGCAGCTTAGTTGTGGGGACCCAGTACTTC
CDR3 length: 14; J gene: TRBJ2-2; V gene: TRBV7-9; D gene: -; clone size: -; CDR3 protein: CASSVGVNTGELFF; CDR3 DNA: TGTGCCAGCAGCGTCGGGGTAAACACCGGGGAGCTGTTTTTT
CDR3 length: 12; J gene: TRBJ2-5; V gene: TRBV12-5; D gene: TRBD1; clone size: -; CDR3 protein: CASGLDRGDQYF; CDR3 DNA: TGTGCTAGTGGTTTAGACAGGGGGGACCAGTACTTC
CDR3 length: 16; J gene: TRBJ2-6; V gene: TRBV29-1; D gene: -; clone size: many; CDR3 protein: CSVEAERRAGANVLTF; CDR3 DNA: TGCAGCGTTGAAGCAGAAAGGAGAGCTGGGGCCAACGTCCTGACTTTC
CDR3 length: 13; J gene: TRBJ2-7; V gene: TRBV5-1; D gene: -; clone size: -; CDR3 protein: CASSPGSSYEQYF; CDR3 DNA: TGCGCCAGCAGCCCTGGGAGCTCCTACGAGCAGTACTTC
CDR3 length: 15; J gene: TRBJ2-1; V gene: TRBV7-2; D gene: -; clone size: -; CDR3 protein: CASRRRRTSYNEQFF; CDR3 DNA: TGTGCCAGCAGAAGAAGGAGGACCAGTTACAATGAGCAGTTCTTC
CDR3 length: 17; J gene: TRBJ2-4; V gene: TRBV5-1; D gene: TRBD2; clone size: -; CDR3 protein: CASSLGTSGVLKNIQYF; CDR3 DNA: TGCGCCAGCAGCTTGGGTACTAGCGGGGTCCTTAAAAACATTCAGTACTTC
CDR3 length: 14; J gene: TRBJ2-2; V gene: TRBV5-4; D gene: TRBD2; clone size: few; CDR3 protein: CASSPPGGTGELFF; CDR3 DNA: TGTGCCAGCAGCCCCCCGGGGGGCACCGGGGAGCTGTTTTTT
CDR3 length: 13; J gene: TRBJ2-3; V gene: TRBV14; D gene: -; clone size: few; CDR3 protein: CASSRPSTDTQYF; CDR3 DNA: TGTGCCAGCAGCCGTCCTAGCACAGATACGCAGTATTTT
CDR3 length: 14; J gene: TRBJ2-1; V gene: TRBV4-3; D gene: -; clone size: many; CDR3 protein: CASSQQLASYEQFF; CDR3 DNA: TGCGCCAGCAGCCAGCAACTAGCTAGCTATGAGCAGTTCTTC
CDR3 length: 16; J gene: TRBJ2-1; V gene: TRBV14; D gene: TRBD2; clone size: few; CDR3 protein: CASSQALAGVSHEQFF; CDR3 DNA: TGTGCCAGCAGCCAAGCACTAGCGGGAGTATCCCATGAGCAGTTCTTC
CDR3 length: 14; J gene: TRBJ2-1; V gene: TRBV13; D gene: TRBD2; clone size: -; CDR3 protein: CASSFLAGGNEQFF; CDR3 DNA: TGTGCCAGCAGCTTCCTAGCGGGAGGCAATGAGCAGTTCTTC
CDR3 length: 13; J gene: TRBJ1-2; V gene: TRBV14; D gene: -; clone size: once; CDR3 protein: CASSQDHGDGYTF; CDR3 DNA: TGTGCCAGCAGCCAAGATCACGGAGATGGCTACACCTTC
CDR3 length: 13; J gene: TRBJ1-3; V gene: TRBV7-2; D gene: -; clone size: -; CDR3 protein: CASSLARGNTIYF; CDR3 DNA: TGTGCCAGCAGCCTGGCTCGTGGAAACACCATATATTTT
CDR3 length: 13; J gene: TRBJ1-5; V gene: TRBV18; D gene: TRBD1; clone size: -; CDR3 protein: CASSKDRDQPQHF; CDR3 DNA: TGTGCCAGCTCCAAAGACAGGGACCAGCCCCAGCATTTT
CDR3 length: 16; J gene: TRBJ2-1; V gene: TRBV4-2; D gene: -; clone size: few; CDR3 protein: CASSPGGQIFGDEQFF; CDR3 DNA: TGTGCCAGCAGCCCGGGGGGACAGATCTTCGGGGATGAGCAGTTCTTC
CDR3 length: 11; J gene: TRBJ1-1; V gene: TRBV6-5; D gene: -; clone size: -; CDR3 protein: CASISATEAFF; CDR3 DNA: TGTGCCAGCATCTCGGCCACTGAAGCTTTCTTT
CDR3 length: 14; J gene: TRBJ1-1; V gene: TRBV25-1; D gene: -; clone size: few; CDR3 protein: CASSPLLANTEAFF; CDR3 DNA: TGTGCCAGCAGTCCCCTTTTGGCGAACACTGAAGCTTTCTTT
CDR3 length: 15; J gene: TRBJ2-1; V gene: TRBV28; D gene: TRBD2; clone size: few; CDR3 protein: CASRVLTGGHNEQFF; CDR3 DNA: TGTGCCAGCCGCGTATTGACGGGAGGGCACAATGAGCAGTTCTTC
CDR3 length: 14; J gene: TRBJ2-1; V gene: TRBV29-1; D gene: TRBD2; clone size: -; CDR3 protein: CSVGGLATYNEQFF; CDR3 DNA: TGCAGCGTGGGGGGACTAGCGACATACAATGAGCAGTTCTTC
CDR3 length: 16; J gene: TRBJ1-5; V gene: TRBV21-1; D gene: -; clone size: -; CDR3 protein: CASLFEFTDSNQPQHF; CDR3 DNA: TGTGCCAGCCTTTTTGAGTTTACTGATAGCAATCAGCCCCAGCATTTT
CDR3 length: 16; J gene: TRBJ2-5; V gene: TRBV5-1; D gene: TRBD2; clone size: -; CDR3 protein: CASSLDTSGGPRTQYF; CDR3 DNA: TGCGCCAGCAGCTTGGATACGTCGGGGGGGCCGAGAACCCAGTACTTC
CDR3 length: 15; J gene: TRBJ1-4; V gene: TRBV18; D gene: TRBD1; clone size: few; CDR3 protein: CASSPRKGASEKLFF; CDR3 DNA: TGTGCCAGCTCACCACGGAAGGGGGCAAGTGAAAAACTGTTTTTT